This entry is about one T cell receptor beta chain. Its antigen is unknown. This entry belongs to a study of identical twins. Findings and caveats of the study: Analyses of zero insertions could, in part, be confounded by invariant MAIT and iNKT cells.

TCRdb reanalysed the 5' RACE reads using MiXCR and keeps one entry per CDR3 protein. The data contain some 710,000 distinct CDR3 sequences, less than 7% of them singletons. The CDR3 sequence is 15 residues long. Unmatched junction bases numbered 4, after V lost 1 base and J lost 0 bases. Looked up from germline, CDR1 is SGHKS and CDR2 is YYEKEE (reference sequence). The clonotype originates from a man aged 18 to 29 in good health. Sequencing was carried out using naive T cells sorted from blood. The rearrangement links TRBV5-5 to TRBJ2-7; 7 bases align to TRBD1. CDR3 sequence: CASSLYGTASYEQYF. CDR3 sequence (DNA): TGTGCCAGCAGCTTGTATGGGACAGCCTCCTACGAGCAGTACTTC.